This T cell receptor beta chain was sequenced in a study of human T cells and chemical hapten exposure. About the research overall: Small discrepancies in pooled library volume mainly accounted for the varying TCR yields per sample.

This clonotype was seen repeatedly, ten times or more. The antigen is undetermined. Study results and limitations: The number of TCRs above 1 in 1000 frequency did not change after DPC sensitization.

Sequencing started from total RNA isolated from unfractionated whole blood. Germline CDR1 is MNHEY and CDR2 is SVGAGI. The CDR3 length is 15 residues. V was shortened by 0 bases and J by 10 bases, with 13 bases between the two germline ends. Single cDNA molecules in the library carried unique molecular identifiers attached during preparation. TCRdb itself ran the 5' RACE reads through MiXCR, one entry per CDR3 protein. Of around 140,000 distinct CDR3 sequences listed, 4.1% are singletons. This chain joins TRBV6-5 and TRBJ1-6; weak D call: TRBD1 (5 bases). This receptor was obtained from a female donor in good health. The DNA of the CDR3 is TGTGCCAGCAGTTACTCGTGGGGGGAAGGGTCACCCCTCCACTTT. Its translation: CASSYSWGEGSPLHF.